The subject of this entry is one T cell receptor (beta chain). What it binds is not known. The CDR3 has 13 amino acids. J gave up 7 bases and V 4 bases, and 3 bases lay outside the gene matches. Germline loops: CDR1 MRHNA, CDR2 SNTAGT. This sample was included in a study of shared clonotypes between healthy human individuals. As for the study in general: The study used three CD4 naive, three CD4 memory, two CD8 naive and one CD8 memory plate per donor.

Sequenced by immunoSEQ multiplex PCR; TCRdb stores in-frame clones only, minus some. The sample shows about 1 million clones, approximately 70% of them seen only once. The study, taken as a whole, reports: Around 5% was the fraction of naive CD4 clonotypes found shared across a few donors. Generation probability values for non-shared clonotypes were lower than those for clonotypes shared by all four donors.

The TCR sequence derives from a man aged 18 to 30 in good health. Sequenced sample: memory CD4+ T cells sorted from blood. Subset noted: CD45RA-negative fraction. The chain uses TRBV6-4 and TRBJ2-2, with 7 bases aligning to TRBD1. The CDR3 coding sequence is TGTGCCAGCAGTGCACAGGGGTTCGGGGAGCTGTTTTTT. It is translated as CASSAQGFGELFF.